Presented here are 11 T cell receptor beta chains from one specimen sequenced in a study of blood T cell repertoires in COVID-19. TCRdb's copy holds only in-frame clones and misses some; the assay was immunoSEQ multiplex PCR. The repertoire holds 100,000 or so clones, with approximately 86% as singletons. The sample consisted of peripheral blood. Source of these receptors: a woman aged 45-65 years with COVID-19, enrolled during active disease.

Remarks on this clone: This CDR3 is also generated by other DNA sequences in the sample. V and J are TRBV6-1 and TRBJ2-7; D possibly corresponds to TRBD1 (5 bases). This CDR3 comprises 14 residues. In germline, CDR1 is MNHNS, CDR2 SASEGT. V was pared by 0 bases and J by 2 bases, with 8 bases between. DNA of the CDR3: TGTGCCAGCAGTGAAGCTGGCAGGGCCTACGAGCAGTACTTC. Amino acid sequence: CASSEAGRAYEQYF.

The chain links TRBV19 to TRBJ2-3, with D possibly being TRBD1 (5 bases). CDR1 and CDR2 from the germline V gene are LNHDA and SQIVND (reference sequence). Trimming removed 5 bases at V and 6 bases at J, with 12 bases between. CDR3 size: 13 residues. The CDR3 DNA reads as TGTGCCAGTAGTTTTCAACAGGCGGATACGCAGTATTTT. This gives the protein CASSFQQADTQYF.

This chain uses TRBV3-1 (or the pseudogene TRBV3-2) with TRBJ2-3; 8 bases fit TRBD2. Germline V lookup: CDR1 LGHDT, CDR2 YNNKEL (reference sequence). The CDR3 length is 16 residues. Losses at the gene ends were 0 bases for V and 2 bases for J; bases not matched to a gene: 4. Here the CDR3 reads CASSQDLRGATDTQYF. As DNA, the CDR3 is TGTGCCAGCAGCCAAGACCTGCGGGGGGCCACAGATACGCAGTATTTT.

V usage is TRBV15 and J usage is TRBJ2-2, with 7 bases that match TRBD1. CDR1 and CDR2 from the germline V gene are LNHNV and YYDKDF (reference sequence). V lost 4 bases, J lost 4 bases, and 9 bases stayed unmatched. The CDR3 is 16 residues long. This chain's CDR3 is CATSTRRDSSTGELFF. The CDR3 region has the DNA TGTGCCACCAGCACCCGCCGGGACAGCAGCACCGGGGAGCTGTTTTTT.

The J gene is TRBJ2-7, the V gene TRBV4-1; 7 bases are a match to TRBD1. CDR3 length: 14 amino acids. Trimming took 3 bases from V and 3 from J; bases not matched to a gene: 5. The germline CDR1 and CDR2 sequences are MGHRA and YSYEKL. The chain's CDR3 is CASSQPDRDYEQYF. The CDR3 DNA is TGCGCCAGCAGCCAGCCCGACAGGGACTACGAGCAGTACTTC.

The rearrangement joins TRBV10-3 to TRBJ1-1; 9 positions match TRBD1. Looked up from germline, CDR1 is ENHRY and CDR2 is SYGVKD. CDR3 length: 15 residues. V was pared by 3 bases and J by 3 bases, with 5 bases of the junction left unmatched. The CDR3 protein is CAISDGQGSDTEAFF. Written as DNA, the CDR3 is TGTGCCATCAGTGACGGACAGGGGTCGGACACTGAAGCTTTCTTT.

The chain couples TRBV6-6 to TRBJ2-2; TRBD1 is a possible D gene (5 bases). Germline V gene data show CDR1 as MNHNY and CDR2 as SVGAGI (reference sequence). V lost 5 bases, J lost 7 bases, and 14 bases lay in between. The CDR3 consists of 14 residues. DNA for the CDR3: TGTGCCAGCAGTGCTCAGGGTGAAGTCGGGGAGCTGTTTTTT. Amino acids: CASSAQGEVGELFF.

This chain joins TRBV7-3 and TRBJ2-3; possibly TRBD1 for D (5 bases). The CDR3 is 15 residues long. From germline, CDR1 is SGHTA and CDR2 FQGTGA. V lost 1 base and J 1 base, leaving 9 bases between the germline ends. The chain's CDR3 is CASSLMQGGTDTQYF. The DNA of the CDR3 is TGTGCCAGCAGCTTAATGCAGGGCGGCACAGATACGCAGTATTTT.

The chain is built from TRBV27 and TRBJ2-7; perhaps TRBD1 as D (7 bases). Germline V gene sequence: CDR1 MNHEY, CDR2 SMNVEV (reference sequence). Trimming cost V 6 bases and J 7 bases, with 22 bases left between them. This CDR3 contains 15 residues. The CDR3 here is CASRDVVEGAHEQYF. CDR3 coding DNA: TGTGCCAGCAGGGATGTTGTGGAGGGGGCGCATGAGCAGTACTTC.

This chain joins TRBV3-1 (or the pseudogene TRBV3-2) and TRBJ2-1, with 7 bases fitting TRBD2. Trimming cost V 1 base and J 0 bases; bases outside gene matches: 3. CDR1 is LGHDT, CDR2 YNNKEL, per germline (reference sequence). The CDR3 loop spans 16 amino acids. CDR3 in amino acids: CASSQARGSSYNEQFF. CDR3 nucleotide sequence: TGTGCCAGCAGCCAAGCGCGGGGGAGCTCCTACAATGAGCAGTTCTTC.

This chain uses TRBV7-9 with TRBJ1-2; weak D call: TRBD1 (5 bases). The CDR3 consists of 13 residues. CDR1 is SEHNR, CDR2 FQNEAQ, per germline (reference sequence). Trimming stripped 5 bases from V and 7 bases from J, with 14 bases between. CDR3 coding DNA: TGTGCCAGCAGCACCCGGGGGTCAGGTGGCTACACCTTC. This sequence encodes CASSTRGSGGYTF.